The T cell receptor beta chain described here comes from a study of blood T cell repertoires in COVID-19. Turning to the study itself: T cells, B-cell-depleted T cells, or PBMCs provided the cDNA or gDNA that served as material.

TCRdb keeps only in-frame clones here, not all; method: immunoSEQ multiplex PCR. The sample records around 110,000 clones, about 91% being singletons. Germline CDR1 and CDR2: SGHVS and FQNEAQ. Trimming shortened V by 5 bases and J by 1 base, and 15 bases separated the two germline ends. The CDR3 loop spans 17 amino acids. The sequence was obtained from a man between 50 and 59 years old with active or convalescent COVID-19. Sequences were obtained from peripheral blood. The genes are TRBV7-8 and TRBJ1-6; perhaps TRBD1 as D (5 bases). Written as DNA, the CDR3 is TGTGCCAGCAGCCGGGGGGGGAAGAGGTCCTATAATTCACCCCTCCACTTT. Protein: CASSRGGKRSYNSPLHF.